Shown below are 26 T cell receptor beta chains from a single sample sequenced in a study of T cell repertoires in cytomegalovirus infection. MiXCR, applied by TCRdb to the reads, yields one record per CDR3 protein. The data hold over 200,000 distinct CDR3 sequences, with approximately 14% observed a single time. The sample taken for sequencing was PBMCs. These receptors were obtained from a human donor in good health (CMV status not recorded). Some clones in this sample may be carry-over from other donors' samples.

Note on this clonotype: One end of the junction is discordant with germline, which a read error may explain. The chain links TRBV20-1 to TRBJ2-1, with 8 bases matching TRBD2. The CDR3 is 13 amino acids. Germline loops: CDR1 DFQATT, CDR2 SNEGSKA (reference sequence). In nucleotides, the CDR3 is TGCAGTGCTACTAGCGGGCCCTACTATGAGCAGTTCTTC. Its protein is CSATSGPYYEQFF.

This clonotype occurred a few times. The J gene is TRBJ2-1, the V gene TRBV6-4; D unresolved. The CDR3 spans 14 residues. Trimming removed 4 bases from V and 9 bases from J, with 16 bases in between. CDR1 MRHNA and CDR2 SNTAGT come from the germline V gene. In nucleotides, the CDR3 is TGTGCCAGCAGTGCCGGACCCACTCCCGGTGAGCAGTTCTTC. Its translation is CASSAGPTPGEQFF.

This clonotype came up a few times. In nucleotides, the CDR3 is TGTGCCAGCAGCCAAGAGGACAGAAAGAATTCACCCCTCCACTTT. Amino acids: CASSQEDRKNSPLHF. The chain combines TRBV14 with TRBJ1-6; D is perhaps TRBD1 (6 bases). Between the trimmed V and J ends, which lost 0 bases and 7 bases, there was a span of 10 bases. Per germline, CDR1 SGHDN and CDR2 FVKESK. This CDR3 has 15 amino acids.

This clonotype was observed at least ten times. The V call is TRBV19, the J call TRBJ1-5; 7 bases fit TRBD1. The CDR3 is made up of 16 amino acids. Germline CDR1 and CDR2: LNHDA and SQIVND (reference sequence). V lost 6 bases to trimming and J lost 0 bases; unmatched junction nucleotides: 8. CDR3 residues: CASSDRAGISNQPQHF. For the CDR3, the DNA is TGTGCCAGTAGCGACAGGGCTGGGATTAGCAATCAGCCCCAGCATTTT.

The chain uses TRBV29-1 and TRBJ1-2; no firm D call. The ends were cut back, 2 bases at V and 7 bases at J, with 8 bases in the middle. Germline CDR1 is SQVTM and CDR2 is ANQGSEA. The CDR3 has 11 amino acids. The CDR3: CSVERDGGYTF. The CDR3, as DNA: TGCAGCGTTGAACGCGATGGTGGCTACACCTTC. Supplemented by reference TRBV29-1 and TRBJ1-2, the full variable domain reads SAVISQKPSRDICQRGTSLTIQCQVDSQVTMMFWYRQQPGQSLTLIATANQGSEATYESGFVIDKFPISRPNLTFSTLTVSNMSPEDSSIYLCSVERDGGYTFGSGTRLTVV.

This clonotype was found many times. J is TRBJ1-1 and V is TRBV12-3 or TRBV12-4; D is unresolved. V was pared by 7 bases and J by 1 base, with 13 bases between. There are 14 residues in the CDR3. CDR3 loop: CASKPGVENTEAFF. The CDR3 nucleotides are TGTGCCAGCAAACCTGGCGTGGAGAACACTGAAGCTTTCTTT.

This clonotype was recorded many times. The genes are TRBV5-6 and TRBJ2-7; D unclear. Trimming shortened V by 4 bases and J by 2 bases, and 13 bases separated the two germline ends. The CDR3 is 14 residues long. Germline CDR1 and CDR2: SGHDT and YYEEEE. The CDR3 here is CASSRRSIPYEQYF. The DNA for the CDR3 is TGTGCCAGCAGCCGGCGGTCGATACCCTACGAGCAGTACTTC.

A few counts support this clonotype. The chain combines TRBV6-1 with TRBJ1-2; D perhaps matches TRBD1 (5 bases). The CDR3 consists of 14 residues. Germline values: CDR1 MNHNS, CDR2 SASEGT. V lost 2 bases and J 7 bases, leaving 14 bases between the germline ends. The CDR3 DNA sequence: TGTGCCAGCAGTGAATTCAGGGATGCGCGTGGCTACACCTTC. This translates into CASSEFRDARGYTF.

This clonotype was counted only a few times. The V gene is TRBV29-1, the J gene TRBJ1-1; D is perhaps TRBD1 (6 bases). V was cut by 4 bases and J by 4 bases, with 10 bases left in between. The germline CDR1 and CDR2 sequences are SQVTM and ANQGSEA. The CDR3 is made up of 12 amino acids. CDR3 nucleotide sequence: TGCAGCGTTGGGGCAGGGGCCACTGAAGCTTTCTTT. Translation gives CSVGAGATEAFF.

The CDR3 DNA reads as TGTGCCAGCAGTCCGGGGGGGACAGCGCGTTATGGCTACACCTTC. Its translation is CASSPGGTARYGYTF. The chain joins TRBV27 to TRBJ1-2; TRBD1 agrees at 7 bases. V was clipped by 5 bases and J by 5 bases; unmatched bases: 11. Per the germline V gene, CDR1 is MNHEY and CDR2 is SMNVEV (reference sequence). This CDR3 region has 15 residues.

This clonotype was seen more than once but under ten times. V and J are TRBV19 and TRBJ2-7; the D gene is possibly TRBD1 (5 bases). The CDR3 is 15 amino acids. Germline lookup yields CDR1 LNHDA and CDR2 SQIVND (reference sequence). Trimming left V 4 bases short and J 6 bases short, with 19 bases between. CDR3 residues: CASSRQRRNGSEQYF. The CDR3 region has the DNA TGTGCCAGTAGTAGACAGCGACGGAACGGGTCCGAGCAGTACTTC.

A few counts support this clonotype. The CDR3 region is CSAEGGAGEAFF. CDR3 coding DNA: TGCAGCGCCGAAGGAGGAGCGGGTGAAGCTTTCTTT. The J gene is TRBJ1-1, the V gene TRBV29-1; D uncertain. Trimming removed 7 bases from V and 7 bases from J, with 16 bases in between. The CDR3 spans 12 residues. CDR1 is SQVTM and CDR2 is ANQGSEA in the germline V gene.

At least ten counts were recorded for this clonotype. This chain links TRBV2 with TRBJ2-5, with D possibly called TRBD1 or TRBD2 (5 bases each). Trimming stripped 3 bases from V and 2 bases from J, with 16 bases between. The germline gives CDR1 SNHLY, CDR2 FYNNEI. This CDR3 is 16 amino acids long. In nucleotides, the CDR3 is TGTGCCAGCAGTGAGCCGGGACCCACGGGACAAGAGACCCAGTACTTC. Translation: CASSEPGPTGQETQYF.

This clonotype was picked up many times. This rearrangement joins TRBV28 to TRBJ1-1; possible D gene TRBD1, 6 bases. Per germline, CDR1 MDHEN and CDR2 SYDVKM. This CDR3 comprises 14 residues. Trimming removed 2 bases from V and 10 bases from J, with 17 bases in between. This CDR3 reads CASSLISGAFGAFF. Written as DNA, the CDR3 is TGTGCCAGCAGTTTAATCTCAGGGGCTTTTGGAGCTTTCTTT.

Sample share makes this clonotype medium-sized. The chain has TRBV6-2 or TRBV6-3 and TRBJ2-1; 7 bases map to TRBD2. Germline CDR1 and CDR2: MNHEY and SVGEGT. V was pared by 8 bases and J by 0 bases, with 4 bases of the junction left unmatched. The CDR3 loop spans 14 amino acids. CDR3 loop: CASSGGSSYNEQFF. In DNA form, the CDR3 reads TGTGCCAGCTCTGGCGGGAGCTCCTACAATGAGCAGTTCTTC.

The chain has TRBV20-1 and TRBJ2-3; D is unresolved. CDR1 and CDR2 (germline): DFQATT, SNEGSKA (reference sequence). V lost 0 bases and J 4 bases, leaving 8 bases between the germline ends. This CDR3 is 13 amino acids long. The CDR3 DNA sequence: TGCAGTGCTAGAGAAGGGTGGGCAGATACGCAGTATTTT. Amino acids: CSAREGWADTQYF.

The chain has TRBV6-8 and TRBJ1-1; no clear D gene. This CDR3 spans 14 amino acids. V was cut by 0 bases and J by 3 bases, with 8 bases left in between. CDR1 is MNHGY, CDR2 SAAAGT, per germline. Here the CDR3 reads CASSYSTQYTEAFF. The CDR3 DNA sequence: TGTGCCAGCAGTTACTCGACCCAATACACTGAAGCTTTCTTT.

This clonotype was recorded many times. The rearrangement joins TRBV29-1 to TRBJ2-1, with 8 bases identical to TRBD2. This CDR3 region has 14 residues. V gave up 7 bases and J gave up 2 bases; unmatched junction bases: 7. Germline-derived CDR1 and CDR2 are SQVTM and ANQGSEA. In DNA form, the CDR3 reads TGCAGCGATCGGGGGGGCAGCGCCTACAATGAGCAGTTCTTC. This gives the protein CSDRGGSAYNEQFF.

This chain joins TRBV11-3 and TRBJ2-3, with D possibly being TRBD1 (5 bases). This CDR3 comprises 13 residues. V was shortened by 6 bases and J by 4 bases, with 11 bases between the two germline ends. Germline V gives CDR1 SGHNT, CDR2 YENEEA. CDR3 sequence reads: CASRGRDADTQYF. The DNA of the CDR3 is TGTGCCAGCAGGGGCAGGGATGCAGATACGCAGTATTTT. The full variable domain, rest sourced from reference TRBV11-3 and TRBJ2-3, is EAGVVQSPRYKIIEKKQPVAFWCNPISGHNTLYWYLQNLGQGPELLIRYENEEAVDDSQLPKDRFSAERLKGVDSTLKIQPAELGDSAVYLCASRGRDADTQYFGPGTRLTVL.

This rearrangement joins TRBV3-1 to TRBJ1-1; a possible D gene is TRBD1 (5 bases). V lost 2 bases to trimming and J lost 4 bases, with 11 bases between them. The CDR3 runs 14 residues. Germline assignment: CDR1 LGHDT and CDR2 YNNKEL (reference sequence). The DNA of the CDR3 is TGTGCCAGCAGCCAAAGGGGCTGGATCACTGAAGCTTTCTTT. Translation gives CASSQRGWITEAFF.

This clonotype was seen repeatedly, ten times or more. The genes are TRBV28 and TRBJ2-5, with TRBD2 matching 7 bases. J gave up 4 bases and V 7 bases, and 12 bases lay outside the gene matches. CDR1 is MDHEN and CDR2 is SYDVKM in the germline V gene. This CDR3 comprises 15 residues. DNA of the CDR3: TGTGCCAGCACCCTTCCCTTGGGGGGGGGAGAGACCCAGTACTTC. Translating it yields CASTLPLGGGETQYF.

This clonotype was counted at least ten times. J is TRBJ1-3 and V is TRBV7-4; tentative D call: TRBD1 (5 bases). CDR1 SGHVT and CDR2 SQSDAQ come from the germline V gene. The CDR3 spans 16 residues. V shed 3 bases and J shed 0 bases, with 12 bases lying between them. For the CDR3, the DNA is TGTGCCAGCAGCTTCCCGGGACGGACCTCTGGAAACACCATATATTTT. Translating it yields CASSFPGRTSGNTIYF.

This clonotype was counted only a few times. V gene TRBV6-6 combines with J gene TRBJ2-7; D gene ambiguous. The CDR3 extends over 13 amino acids. The germline V and J ends were trimmed by 4 bases and 3 bases, with 10 bases remaining between them. The V gene's germline CDR1 is MNHNY and CDR2 SVGAGI (reference sequence). The CDR3 here is CASSSILGYEQYF. The DNA of the CDR3 is TGTGCCAGCAGTTCCATCCTAGGCTACGAGCAGTACTTC.

This clonotype was seen ten or more times. This chain uses TRBV24-1 with TRBJ1-2, with TRBD1 identical over 7 bases. Trimming cost V 2 bases and J 4 bases; bases outside gene matches: 9. This CDR3 contains 16 residues. The germline V gene encodes CDR1 KGHDR and CDR2 SFDVKD. The CDR3: CATSDSTTGTVYGYTF. Written as DNA, the CDR3 is TGTGCCACCAGTGATTCTACCACCGGGACAGTCTATGGCTACACCTTC.

At least ten counts were recorded for this clonotype. The chain is built from TRBV6-2 or TRBV6-3 and TRBJ2-7; 8 bases map to TRBD2. The trim removed 4 bases at V and 0 bases at J, leaving 11 bases unmatched. From germline, CDR1 is MNHEY and CDR2 SVGEGT. CDR3 size: 17 residues. CDR3: CASSFLLAGATSYEQYF. The DNA for the CDR3 is TGTGCCAGCAGTTTCCTCCTAGCGGGCGCCACCTCCTACGAGCAGTACTTC.

The V gene is TRBV4-3, the J gene TRBJ2-1, with no clear D. The germline V and J ends were trimmed by 4 bases and 0 bases, with 13 bases remaining between them. The CDR3 consists of 16 residues. Germline V gene data show CDR1 as LGHNA and CDR2 as YSLEER. Written as DNA, the CDR3 is TGCGCCAGCAGCCTTGACGACTCTTGCTCCTACAATGAGCAGTTCTTC. Protein sequence: CASSLDDSCSYNEQFF.